The text below deals with one TCR beta chain. Its target is not known. Sequencing used immunoSEQ multiplex PCR; TCRdb keeps in-frame clones, though not all of them. There are 87,000 or so clones in the sample; roughly 84% occur only once, and 3% to 4% lies in the top ten. This sample is drawn from a study of OX40 agonist ivuxolimab in advanced cancers. Overall study context: With a range of roughly 20 to 80, age averaged roughly 61 years, and approximately 83% were male. Study observations and caveats: Clonal expansion by week 6 occurred in CD4+ and CD8+ blood T cells (at 0.1 to 3.0 mg/kg).

This CDR3 region has 14 residues. CDR1 is LNHDA and CDR2 is SQIVND in the germline V gene (reference sequence). V lost 6 bases, J lost 2 bases, and 4 bases stayed unmatched. Enrollment shut out patients with autoimmune disease history or systemic immunosuppression. Sequences were derived from CD4+ or CD8+ T cells sorted from blood, sampled in a trial of the OX40 agonist ivuxolimab. The rearrangement uses TRBV19 and TRBJ2-3; 8 bases align to TRBD2. The sequence was collected from an adult with an advanced solid tumor such as melanoma, head and neck, liver or kidney cancer. CDR3 loop: CASSTSGNTDTQYF. DNA of the CDR3: TGTGCCAGTAGCACTAGCGGAAACACAGATACGCAGTATTTT. The full variable domain, rest sourced from reference TRBV19 and TRBJ2-3, is DGGITQSPKYLFRKEGQNVTLSCEQNLNHDAMYWYRQDPGQGLRLIYYSQIVNDFQKGDIAEGYSVSREKKESFPLTVTSAQKNPTAFYLCASSTSGNTDTQYFGPGTRLTVL.